The next 21 T cell receptor beta chains were all read from a single sample in a study of T cell responses to AZD1222 COVID-19 vaccine (dated by TCRdb to about 2021). The time point label corresponds to: baseline before first vaccination. The library was obtained by the immunoSEQ multiplex PCR assay. In its TCRdb copy, this immuneACCESS table keeps in-frame sequences only and misses some clones. Where compared with another copy, unresolved V genes explain less than half of these, and the others have no known cause. This sample comprises about 160,000 clones, about 89% of them detected only once. 1.5% to 2% of the sample comes from the top ten. This specimen consisted of peripheral blood, obtained on day 0 of AZD1222 vaccination. The source of these receptors is an adult in good health.

V and J are TRBV10-3 and TRBJ1-4; tentatively, D is TRBD1 (6 bases). V lost 3 bases and J 7 bases, leaving 9 bases between the germline ends. CDR1 and CDR2 (germline): ENHRY, SYGVKD. The CDR3 runs to 13 residues. The CDR3 DNA reads as TGTGCCATCAGTGATTCAGGGGTTGAAAAACTGTTTTTT. The encoded protein is CAISDSGVEKLFF.

The V gene is TRBV7-2, the J gene TRBJ1-6; D call uncertain. The CDR3 has 16 amino acids. Trimming shortened V by 3 bases and J by 9 bases, and 18 bases separated the two germline ends. Germline CDR1 and CDR2: SGHTA and FQGNSA. CDR3 sequence: CASSLEADRRVSPLHF. The CDR3 DNA is TGTGCCAGCAGCTTGGAGGCGGATCGAAGGGTTTCACCCCTCCACTTT.

The chain employs TRBV5-1 and TRBJ2-5, with 8 nucleotides matching TRBD2. The V and J ends lost 4 bases and 5 bases, in that order; junction bases with no gene match: 7. Germline V gene sequence: CDR1 SGHRS, CDR2 YFSETQ. This CDR3 is 14 amino acids long. The CDR3 spells CASSVRGAGETQYF. DNA of the CDR3: TGCGCCAGCAGCGTGCGGGGGGCAGGGGAGACCCAGTACTTC.

This clone was picked up one time. The chain carries TRBV6-6 and TRBJ2-5; 15 nucleotides match TRBD2. J gave up 2 bases and V 4 bases, and 2 bases lay outside the gene matches. This CDR3 has 16 residues. Germline CDR1 reads MNHNY; CDR2 reads SVGAGI (reference sequence). The CDR3 is CASSLGLAGGQETQYF. The CDR3 DNA follows: TGTGCCAGCAGTTTAGGACTAGCGGGAGGGCAAGAGACCCAGTACTTC.

The chain joins TRBV27 to TRBJ2-5; D is uncertain. With 8 bases removed from V and 2 bases from J, the gap between germline ends came to 12 bases. This CDR3 comprises 13 residues. CDR1 is MNHEY, CDR2 SMNVEV, per germline (reference sequence). Here the CDR3 reads CASGELGQETQYF. CDR3 coding DNA: TGTGCCAGCGGAGAGCTGGGGCAAGAGACCCAGTACTTC.

J is TRBJ1-1 and V is TRBV10-3; D unclear. The CDR3 has 11 amino acids. With 4 bases removed from V and 5 bases from J, the gap between germline ends came to 5 bases. The germline V gene encodes CDR1 ENHRY and CDR2 SYGVKD. CDR3 protein: CAISGSTEAFF. The CDR3 DNA reads TGTGCCATCAGTGGATCTACTGAAGCTTTCTTT.

The CDR3 sequence: CASSLERFDTEAFF. The DNA for the CDR3 is TGCGCCAGCAGCTTGGAACGGTTTGACACTGAAGCTTTCTTT. The rearrangement joins TRBV5-1 to TRBJ1-1, with D unclear. CDR3 length: 14 residues. Trimming cost V 0 bases and J 3 bases, with 9 bases left between them. CDR1 is SGHRS and CDR2 is YFSETQ in the germline V gene.

This clone occurred a few times. The V call is TRBV5-1, the J call TRBJ2-2; D remains ambiguous. CDR3 length: 18 amino acids. The V and J ends lost 2 bases and 2 bases respectively, with 19 bases between them. CDR1 is SGHRS, CDR2 YFSETQ, per germline. CDR3 loop: CASSFHPGHEDNTGELFF. The CDR3 nucleotides are TGCGCCAGCAGCTTTCATCCTGGCCATGAGGACAACACCGGGGAGCTGTTTTTT.

This clone appeared a single time. The CDR3 bases are TGTGCCAGTAGTATTGGAATAAACACCGGGGAGCTGTTTTTT. Encoded protein: CASSIGINTGELFF. The V gene is TRBV19, the J gene TRBJ2-2; no clear D gene. Trimming took off 3 bases at V and 2 bases at J, with 7 bases between the two ends. CDR1 and CDR2 from the germline V gene are LNHDA and SQIVND (reference sequence). The CDR3 is 14 residues long.

The chain has TRBV28 and TRBJ2-7, with 9 positions matching TRBD2. CDR3 length: 15 amino acids. V dropped 7 bases and J dropped 2; count of bases not matched to a gene: 9. Germline lookup yields CDR1 MDHEN and CDR2 SYDVKM. The CDR3 coding sequence is TGTGCCAGCATTCGCCGCGGGACTAGCACCTACGAGCAGTACTTC. Its translation: CASIRRGTSTYEQYF.

Comment on this clone: Other DNA sequences in this sample translate to the same CDR3. The chain has TRBV19 and TRBJ2-7; 10 bases are a match to TRBD2. V lost 2 bases and J lost 2; bases outside the gene matches: 3. This CDR3 spans 15 amino acids. Germline CDR1 LNHDA, CDR2 SQIVND (reference sequence). In nucleotides, the CDR3 is TGTGCCAGTAGTATATCAGCGGGAGGGCCCTACGAGCAGTACTTC. Its protein is CASSISAGGPYEQYF.

The chain combines TRBV3-1 (or the pseudogene TRBV3-2) with TRBJ1-2, with D possibly matching TRBD1 (6 bases). This CDR3 has 14 residues. V shed 0 bases and J shed 8 bases, with 13 bases lying between them. The germline gives CDR1 LGHDT, CDR2 YNNKEL (reference sequence). CDR3 sequence: CASSQDLGAPGYTF. The CDR3 region has the DNA TGTGCCAGCAGCCAAGACTTGGGGGCTCCCGGCTACACCTTC.

This chain links TRBV7-9 with TRBJ1-1; D not certain. This CDR3 spans 12 amino acids. Germline CDR1 and CDR2: SEHNR and FQNEAQ (reference sequence). V was shortened by 2 bases and J by 11 bases, with 12 bases between the two germline ends. CDR3 loop: CASSLNSPEAFF. The CDR3 DNA sequence: TGTGCCAGCAGCTTAAATTCCCCGGAGGCTTTCTTT.

The chain links TRBV7-6 to TRBJ1-2, with a weak D call TRBD1 (6 bases). Deletions cut 5 bases from V and 1 base from J, with 14 bases between. Germline CDR1 SGHVS, CDR2 FNYEAQ. The CDR3 runs to 15 residues. The CDR3 loop is CASSPRGARNYGYTF. The CDR3 nucleotides are TGTGCCAGCAGCCCAAGGGGGGCGCGTAACTATGGCTACACCTTC.

The chain has TRBV4-2 and TRBJ1-2; D possibly corresponds to TRBD1 (6 bases). The CDR3 is 16 amino acids. V lost 4 bases to trimming and J lost 0 bases, with 15 bases between them. From germline, CDR1 is LGHNA and CDR2 YNFKEQ. This CDR3 reads CASSPTQGRSNYGYTF. For the CDR3, the DNA is TGTGCCAGCAGCCCCACACAGGGCCGCTCTAACTATGGCTACACCTTC.

Notes on this clone: The sample contains more than one DNA sequence encoding this CDR3. This chain uses TRBV24-1 with TRBJ2-2, with 11 positions matching TRBD1. The germline V gene has CDR1 KGHDR and CDR2 SFDVKD. The CDR3 spans 16 residues. The J segment lost 4 bases and the V segment lost 4 bases, leaving 4 bases of the junction unmatched. CDR3 in DNA: TGTGCCACCAGTGACACCGGGACAGGGGGCACCGGGGAGCTGTTTTTT. This codes for CATSDTGTGGTGELFF.

This sequence joins TRBV3-1 (or the pseudogene TRBV3-2) and TRBJ2-5; TRBD1 is a possible D gene (6 bases). The V gene lost 2 bases and the J gene lost 7 bases, with 14 bases spanning the gap. From germline, CDR1 is LGHDT and CDR2 YNNKEL (reference sequence). CDR3 size: 14 residues. The CDR3 loop reads CASSQSRGGWTQYF. CDR3 sequence (DNA): TGTGCCAGCAGCCAATCCAGGGGCGGGTGGACCCAGTACTTC.

V usage is TRBV3-1 (or the pseudogene TRBV3-2) and J usage is TRBJ2-1; 9 bases agree with TRBD2. The germline gives CDR1 LGHDT, CDR2 YNNKEL (reference sequence). The junction had 5 bases not matched to a gene; V was cut back by 0 bases and J by 2 bases. CDR3 length: 17 residues. CDR3 nucleotide sequence: TGTGCCAGCAGCCAAGAGATTCGGACTAGCGCCTACAATGAGCAGTTCTTC. Encoded protein: CASSQEIRTSAYNEQFF.

This clone has a single count. The rearrangement links TRBV10-1 to TRBJ2-7, with D perhaps TRBD1 (8 bases). The germline V gene encodes CDR1 WNHNN and CDR2 SYGVQD (reference sequence). Trimming stripped 5 bases from V and 3 bases from J, with 14 bases between. The CDR3 spans 14 residues. The CDR3 DNA is TGCGCCAGCAGTTCACAGGGGGGGGGCTACGAGCAGTACTTC. Amino acid sequence: CASSSQGGGYEQYF.

The rearrangement joins TRBV7-8 to TRBJ1-4; 8 bases match TRBD1. Trimming took 5 bases from V and 8 from J; bases not matched to a gene: 10. This CDR3 contains 15 residues. Germline assignment: CDR1 SGHVS and CDR2 FQNEAQ. The CDR3 DNA sequence: TGTGCCAGCAGCCATCCAGGGGGCCTTCGGGAAAAACTGTTTTTT. Amino acids: CASSHPGGLREKLFF.

This clone was seen a handful of times. The rearrangement uses TRBV7-9 and TRBJ2-5; 8 nucleotides line up with TRBD2. V lost 4 bases, J lost 2 bases, and 9 bases stayed unmatched. Germline V lookup: CDR1 SEHNR, CDR2 FQNEAQ (reference sequence). This CDR3 is 16 amino acids long. As DNA, the CDR3 is TGTGCCAGCAGCTCAACTAACGGACTAGCTCAAGAGACCCAGTACTTC. It encodes CASSSTNGLAQETQYF.